A selection of T cell receptor beta chains follows, all from one sample in a study of blood T cell repertoires in COVID-19. TCRdb's table, derived via immunoSEQ multiplex PCR, lists solely in-frame clones and lacks some. Seen here are 130,000 to 150,000 clones, around 85% observed once, and the top ten hold approximately 8%. Sequenced input: peripheral blood. These receptors originate from a woman aged 60-75 years with COVID-19, enrolled during active disease. The CDR3 runs from the conserved cysteine through the conserved F or W. A D gene is named only where the DNA matches it firmly. Rows give clone size only sometimes, using once, few, many, or a class for an expanded clone.

v_gene	abundance	j_gene	d_gene	CDR3nt	CDR3aa
TRBV5-1	once	TRBJ2-3	TRBD2	TGCGCCAGCAGCGGGCTGGGACTAGCGGCGAAAGATACGCAGTATTTT	CASSGLGLAAKDTQYF
TRBV24-1	NA	TRBJ2-3	TRBD2	TGTGCCACCAGTGATCCTAGCGGGGGGGCAACAGATACGCAGTATTTT	CATSDPSGGATDTQYF
TRBV6-6	NA	TRBJ2-1	TRBD1	TGTGCCAGCAGTTGGGGACAGGGGGCTGGAAATGAGCAGTTCTTC	CASSWGQGAGNEQFF
TRBV9	NA	TRBJ1-1	NA	TGTGCCAGCAGCGTAGAAGGGGTCACTGAAGCTTTCTTT	CASSVEGVTEAFF
TRBV2	NA	TRBJ2-2	TRBD1	TGTGCCAGCAGAGGACAGGGCTTCGCCGGGGAGCTGTTTTTT	CASRGQGFAGELFF
TRBV10-3	NA	TRBJ1-1	NA	TGTGCCATCAGTGTGTCCGTGGGGCGGGATACTGAAGCTTTCTTT	CAISVSVGRDTEAFF
TRBV2	NA	TRBJ2-1	NA	TGTGCCAGCAGTGAACAGGGGTGGGAGCAGTTCTTC	CASSEQGWEQFF
TRBV5-6	once	TRBJ2-6	NA	TGTGCCAGCACCGGGTCTGGGGCCAACGTCCTGACTTTC	CASTGSGANVLTF
TRBV9	NA	TRBJ1-6	TRBD1	TGTGCCAGCAGCGTAGACAGCCAGGGGGCTCCCCCCCTCCACTTT	CASSVDSQGAPPLHF
TRBV7-8	NA	TRBJ1-5	NA	TGTGCCAGCAGCTTAGTGGGCAGTCCCCCCTTATATAGCAATCAGCCCCAGCATTTT	CASSLVGSPPLYSNQPQHF
TRBV6-5	NA	TRBJ1-3	NA	TGTGCCAGCAGTTACACGGGAGACACCATATATTTT	CASSYTGDTIYF
TRBV10-1	NA	TRBJ1-3	NA	TGCGCCAGCAGCCCTCTAGTACGGGAAAAGGACACCATATATTTT	CASSPLVREKDTIYF
TRBV11-2	NA	TRBJ2-1	TRBD2	TGTGCCAGCAGGTCCATCCGGACTAGCTTGGATGAGCAGTTCTTC	CASRSIRTSLDEQFF
TRBV28	NA	TRBJ2-1	NA	TGTGCCAGCAGCCCGAACCTTTGGGACTTGAATCGATGGGGAAAATCGCAGTTCTTC	CASSPNLWDLNRWGKSQFF
TRBV3-1/TRBV3-2	NA	TRBJ2-4	NA	TGTGCCAGCAGCCAAGAGTCCCTAGCCAAAAACATTCAGTACTTC	CASSQESLAKNIQYF
TRBV12-3/TRBV12-4	few	TRBJ2-7	NA	TGTGCCAGCAGTTCTCAGGGTGTCTACGAGCAGTACTTC	CASSSQGVYEQYF
TRBV4-3	NA	TRBJ2-2	TRBD2	TGCGCCAGCAGCCAAGATTTAAGCGGGGTGGCCTACGGCGGGGAGCTGTTTTTT	CASSQDLSGVAYGGELFF
TRBV7-8	NA	TRBJ2-7	TRBD2	TGTGCCAGCAGCTTAGGGACTAGATCCTACGAGCAGTACTTC	CASSLGTRSYEQYF
TRBV15	once	TRBJ2-2	TRBD2	TGTGCCACCAGCAGAGCACGGACTAGGCCCGGGGAGCTGTTTTTT	CATSRARTRPGELFF
TRBV18	NA	TRBJ1-3	NA	TGTGCCAGCTCACCCCTTGCGGGGGAGGCTGGAAACACCATATATTTT	CASSPLAGEAGNTIYF
TRBV3-1/TRBV3-2	NA	TRBJ2-1	NA	TGTGCCAGCAGCCAAGATCTGGCAACGGGGGAGCAGTTCTTC	CASSQDLATGEQFF
TRBV6-5	NA	TRBJ2-5	TRBD1	TGTGCCAGCAGTTACTCCGACAGGGACGAGACCCAGTACTTC	CASSYSDRDETQYF
TRBV5-1	once	TRBJ1-2	NA	TGCGCCAGCAGCTTGGCCCAACAGGGTAATGGCTACACCTTC	CASSLAQQGNGYTF
TRBV7-3	NA	TRBJ2-3	TRBD2	TGTGCCACCTCACTAGCGGGGGTCGGAGATACGCAGTATTTT	CATSLAGVGDTQYF
TRBV18	NA	TRBJ2-7	TRBD2	TGTGCCAGCTCACCACTTGGACTAGCGGGGGCCCCGGTTGAGCAGTACTTC	CASSPLGLAGAPVEQYF
TRBV7-3	NA	TRBJ1-2	NA	TGTGCCAGCAGCCAGGACAGTAATTATGGCTACACCTTC	CASSQDSNYGYTF
TRBV6-5	NA	TRBJ1-5	NA	TGTGCCAGCAGTACGGGGGGAATGCATCAGCCCCAGCATTTT	CASSTGGMHQPQHF
TRBV27	NA	TRBJ1-1	NA	TGTGCCAGCAGTTTGGGGCAGGACACTGAAGCTTTCTTT	CASSLGQDTEAFF
TRBV4-2	few	TRBJ2-5	NA	TGTGCCAGCAGCCAAGTAGTTAACCCCTTACAGGGAACCGGGCTGCAAGAGACCCAGTACTTC	CASSQVVNPLQGTGLQETQYF
TRBV9	NA	TRBJ1-1	NA	TGTGCCAGCAGCGTTTTAGGGGCAGGGACTGAAGCTTTCTTT	CASSVLGAGTEAFF
TRBV2	NA	TRBJ2-1	NA	TGTGCCAGCAGTGAAGTGCAGACAAATGAGCAGTTCTTC	CASSEVQTNEQFF
TRBV6-2/TRBV6-3	NA	TRBJ2-2	TRBD2	TGTGCCAGCAGTAACGGGGGGGCGAACACCGGGGAGCTGTTTTTT	CASSNGGANTGELFF
TRBV11-2	NA	TRBJ2-5	TRBD2	TGTGCCAGCAGCCGAGGAGGAAAGCGGGGGCAAGAGACCCAGTACTTC	CASSRGGKRGQETQYF
TRBV7-3	NA	TRBJ2-7	NA	TGTGCCAGCAGCTTAACTGGGCAGTCCTACGAGCAGTACTTC	CASSLTGQSYEQYF
TRBV27	NA	TRBJ2-3	TRBD2	TGTGCCAGCAGTATGCAACTAGCGGGGGGAGGGAGAGCGCAGTATTTT	CASSMQLAGGGRAQYF
TRBV5-4	NA	TRBJ2-3	TRBD1	TGTGCCAGCAGCTTGGGGATAGGGGGCGAGGATACGCAGTATTTT	CASSLGIGGEDTQYF
TRBV15	NA	TRBJ2-3	TRBD2	TGTGCCACCAGCAGAGAAAAACTAGCGCCCGGAGTGGCAGATACGCAGTATTTT	CATSREKLAPGVADTQYF
TRBV5-1	NA	TRBJ2-1	TRBD2	TGCGCCAGCAGCCCGACTAGCGGGGGCCGCAATGAGCAGTTCTTC	CASSPTSGGRNEQFF
TRBV13	few	TRBJ1-1	NA	TGTGCCAGCAGCTTTCAGGGGAGTAGGGCTGAAGCTTTCTTT	CASSFQGSRAEAFF
TRBV5-1	NA	TRBJ1-2	TRBD1	TGCGCCAGCAGCTTTACACAGGGGGGAGCTAACTATGGCTACACCTTC	CASSFTQGGANYGYTF
TRBV2	NA	TRBJ2-1	TRBD1	TGTGCCAGCAGTGATCCAGGGGGACACTACAATGAGCAGTTCTTC	CASSDPGGHYNEQFF
TRBV10-3	NA	TRBJ2-3	NA	TGTGCCATCAAGATAGGGCCAGGGTATCCAGATACGCAGTATTTT	CAIKIGPGYPDTQYF
TRBV14	NA	TRBJ1-1	TRBD1	TGTGCCAGCAGCCAAGATCGGAAGGGGGCGATAGGGAACACTGAAGCTTTCTTT	CASSQDRKGAIGNTEAFF
TRBV29-1	NA	TRBJ2-7	NA	TGCAGCGTTTCCAGGGAAGGGTACGAGCAGTACTTC	CSVSREGYEQYF
TRBV15	NA	TRBJ1-3	TRBD1	TGTGCCACCAGCCGATGGGGACAGGGCCTCTCTGGAAACACCATATATTTT	CATSRWGQGLSGNTIYF
TRBV6-2/TRBV6-3	once	TRBJ2-7	TRBD2	TGTGCCAGCAGTCGTACGGCTAGCGGGGGCAAAATTTTTTACGAGCAGTACTTC	CASSRTASGGKIFYEQYF
TRBV6-6	NA	TRBJ2-5	TRBD1	TGTGCCAGCATGATACAGGGGGTTAGTGAGACCCAGTACTTC	CASMIQGVSETQYF
TRBV15	NA	TRBJ1-1	NA	TGTGCCACCAGCGTGCGGGGGGGCCTCACTGAAGCTTTCTTT	CATSVRGGLTEAFF
TRBV18	NA	TRBJ2-7	TRBD1	TGTGCCAGCTCACCGAGACAGGGACACTCCTACGAGCAGTACTTC	CASSPRQGHSYEQYF
TRBV6-2/TRBV6-3	NA	TRBJ2-2	NA	TGTGCCAGCAGTTCCCACCTAGTACCCGGGGAGCTGTTTTTT	CASSSHLVPGELFF